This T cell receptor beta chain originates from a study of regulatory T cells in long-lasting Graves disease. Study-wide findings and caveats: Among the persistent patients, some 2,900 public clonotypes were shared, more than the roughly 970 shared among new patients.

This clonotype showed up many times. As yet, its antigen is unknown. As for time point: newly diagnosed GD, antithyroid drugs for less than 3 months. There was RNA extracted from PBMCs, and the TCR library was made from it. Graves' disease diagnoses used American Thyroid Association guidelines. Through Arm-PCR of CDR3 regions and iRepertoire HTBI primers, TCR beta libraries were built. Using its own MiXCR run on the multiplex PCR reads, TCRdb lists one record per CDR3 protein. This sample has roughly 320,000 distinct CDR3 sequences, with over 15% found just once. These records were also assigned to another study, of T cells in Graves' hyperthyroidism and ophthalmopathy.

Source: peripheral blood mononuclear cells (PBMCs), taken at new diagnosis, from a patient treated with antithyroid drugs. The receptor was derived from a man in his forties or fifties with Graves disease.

The CDR3 nucleotides are TGTGCCAGCAGAAGAACACCAGGCCCCTATAATTCACCCCTCCACTTT. This gives the protein CASRRTPGPYNSPLHF. This chain uses TRBV6-4 with TRBJ1-6, with D unresolved. The CDR3 runs 16 residues. V gave up 6 bases and J gave up 2 bases, with 14 bases separating them. CDR1 MRHNA and CDR2 SNTAGT come from the germline V gene.